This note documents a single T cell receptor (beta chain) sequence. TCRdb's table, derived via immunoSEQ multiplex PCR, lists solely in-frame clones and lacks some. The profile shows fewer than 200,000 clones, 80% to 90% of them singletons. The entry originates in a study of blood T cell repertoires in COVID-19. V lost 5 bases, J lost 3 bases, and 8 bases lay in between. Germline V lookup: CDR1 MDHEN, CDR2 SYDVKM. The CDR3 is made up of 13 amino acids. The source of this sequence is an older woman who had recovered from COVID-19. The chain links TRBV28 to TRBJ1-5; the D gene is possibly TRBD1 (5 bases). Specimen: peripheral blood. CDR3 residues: CASSRTINQPQHF. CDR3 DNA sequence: TGTGCCAGCAGTAGGACAATCAATCAGCCCCAGCATTTT.